These 20 T cell receptor beta chains originate from one sample sequenced in a study of blood T cell repertoires in COVID-19. Sequenced by immunoSEQ multiplex PCR; TCRdb stores in-frame clones only, minus some. Of roughly 48,000 clones in the sample, about nine tenths were seen once. Sequencing input: peripheral blood. These receptors originate from a human donor in a cohort sampled during active COVID-19.

The chain has TRBV14 and TRBJ1-2; perhaps TRBD1 as D (6 bases). Trimming cost V 4 bases and J 4 bases, with 13 bases left between them. This CDR3 has 14 residues. Per the germline V gene, CDR1 is SGHDN and CDR2 is FVKESK. The CDR3 loop is CASSPRTETYGYTF. CDR3 in DNA: TGTGCCAGCAGCCCCCGGACAGAGACCTATGGCTACACCTTC.

This clone was counted a few times. The chain is built from TRBV7-9 and TRBJ1-2; D is perhaps TRBD1 (5 bases). The V end was cut by 3 bases, the J end by 7 bases, with 15 bases between. CDR1 is SEHNR and CDR2 is FQNEAQ in the germline V gene (reference sequence). CDR3 length: 14 residues. The chain's CDR3 is CASSFSGAASGYTF. CDR3 DNA sequence: TGTGCCAGCAGCTTCTCTGGGGCAGCCAGTGGCTACACCTTC.

The rearrangement uses TRBV5-6 and TRBJ2-1; the D is unclear. Trimming stripped 1 base from V and 2 bases from J, with 7 bases between. Germline-derived CDR1 and CDR2 are SGHDT and YYEEEE. This CDR3 is built from 14 residues. CDR3: CASSLYGPYNEQFF. The CDR3 coding sequence is TGTGCCAGCAGCTTGTACGGTCCCTACAATGAGCAGTTCTTC.

V usage is TRBV7-8 and J usage is TRBJ2-1; no firm D call. The CDR3 contains 13 residues. Trimming cost V 2 bases and J 9 bases, with 11 bases left between them. Germline CDR1 is SGHVS and CDR2 is FQNEAQ. The CDR3 DNA sequence: TGTGCCAGCAGCTTAAGAATAAACGGTGAGCAGTTCTTC. This encodes CASSLRINGEQFF.

The chain couples TRBV5-1 to TRBJ2-5, with 7 bases identical to TRBD1. The length of the CDR3 is 13 residues. Germline CDR1 and CDR2: SGHRS and YFSETQ. Trimming at V came to 9 bases and at J to 4 bases, leaving 9 bases not matched to a gene. DNA for the CDR3: TGCGCCACCCACACAGGGGTAGGAGAGACCCAGTACTTC. This translates into CATHTGVGETQYF.

The chain uses TRBV9 and TRBJ1-5, with TRBD1 as a possible D gene (5 bases). Germline assignment: CDR1 SGDLS and CDR2 YYNGEE. Between the trimmed V and J ends, which lost 4 bases and 0 bases, there was a span of 8 bases. CDR3 size: 14 residues. The CDR3: CASSLDSSNQPQHF. As DNA, the CDR3 is TGTGCCAGCAGCCTCGACAGTAGCAATCAGCCCCAGCATTTT. Together with reference TRBV9 and TRBJ1-5, the CDR3 gives the full variable domain: DSGVTQTPKHLITATGQRVTLRCSPRSGDLSVYWYQQSLDQGLQFLIQYYNGEERAKGNILERFSAQQFPDLHSELNLSSLELGDSALYFCASSLDSSNQPQHFGDGTRLSIL.

The chain recombines TRBV11-3 with TRBJ2-7, with D maybe TRBD2 (5 bases). Looked up from germline, CDR1 is SGHNT and CDR2 is YENEEA. V lost 1 base and J lost 8, with 9 bases in between. This CDR3 region has 12 residues. The CDR3 bases are TGTGCCAGCAGCTTAGGGAACGGGAAGCAGTACTTC. Its translation is CASSLGNGKQYF.

The chain has TRBV20-1 and TRBJ2-1, with 8 bases identical to TRBD2. CDR1 is DFQATT, CDR2 SNEGSKA, per germline (reference sequence). The junction had 13 bases not matched to a gene; V was cut back by 3 bases and J by 6 bases. The CDR3 sequence is 16 residues long. For the CDR3, the DNA is TGCAGTGCTAGTAAGATGGGAGCGGGGGATTTCAATGAGCAGTTCTTC. This translates into CSASKMGAGDFNEQFF.

On this clone: At one of its ends the junction is not consistent with the germline gene, which may arise from a read error. The J gene is TRBJ2-3, the V gene TRBV7-7; 7 bases are a match to TRBD1. Germline CDR1 and CDR2: SSHAT and FNYEAQ (reference sequence). CDR3 length equals 15 residues. CDR3 nucleotide sequence: TGTGCTAGCAGCCCCACAGGGGCCACCACAGATACGCAGTATTTT. It translates to CASSPTGATTDTQYF.

The V call is TRBV19, the J call TRBJ2-3; perhaps TRBD2 as D (5 bases). CDR1 is LNHDA and CDR2 is SQIVND in the germline V gene (reference sequence). V lost 4 bases and J lost 4, with 9 bases in between. The CDR3 is made up of 13 amino acids. CDR3 amino acids: CASSTQRADTQYF. CDR3 in DNA: TGTGCCAGTAGTACACAGAGGGCAGATACGCAGTATTTT.

The chain employs TRBV9 and TRBJ2-7; 7 nucleotides line up with TRBD2. Germline V gives CDR1 SGDLS, CDR2 YYNGEE. Trimming took 0 bases from V and 6 from J; bases not matched to a gene: 12. The CDR3 sequence is 16 residues long. The CDR3 protein is CASSVGPSGALTEQYF. The CDR3 bases are TGTGCCAGCAGCGTAGGGCCAAGCGGGGCTCTCACCGAGCAGTACTTC.

The V gene is TRBV24-1, the J gene TRBJ2-1, with 8 positions matching TRBD1. CDR3 length: 16 residues. The germline V gene has CDR1 KGHDR and CDR2 SFDVKD. Germline trimming cut 4 bases from V and 7 bases from J; bases unmatched to any gene: 11. CDR3 residues: CATSDPGQGNRNEQFF. CDR3 nucleotide sequence: TGTGCCACCAGTGACCCCGGACAGGGTAATCGGAATGAGCAGTTCTTC.

The chain has TRBV24-1 and TRBJ2-5; possibly TRBD2 for D (5 bases). Germline CDR1 and CDR2: KGHDR and SFDVKD. The V end lost 6 bases, the J end lost 4 bases, and 8 bases lay between the germline ends. The CDR3 has 12 residues. The CDR3 is CATSLRGETQYF. The DNA of the CDR3 is TGTGCCACCAGTTTACGGGGAGAGACCCAGTACTTC.

The chain combines TRBV19 with TRBJ2-4; 9 nucleotides agree with TRBD2. After removal of 3 bases from V and 5 bases from J, the junction contained 8 bases not matched to a gene. This CDR3 spans 16 amino acids. From germline, CDR1 is LNHDA and CDR2 SQIVND (reference sequence). For the CDR3, the DNA is TGTGCCAGTAGTATTTCCAGCGGGGGGTGGCAAAACATTCAGTACTTC. Protein sequence: CASSISSGGWQNIQYF.

The genes are TRBV28 and TRBJ2-2; the D is unclear. The V gene lost 6 bases and the J gene lost 5 bases, with 4 bases spanning the gap. This CDR3 region has 11 residues. The germline V gene encodes CDR1 MDHEN and CDR2 SYDVKM. The CDR3 DNA is TGTGCCAGCAGATCAACCGGGGAGCTGTTTTTT. Translation gives CASRSTGELFF.

The chain is built from TRBV18 and TRBJ1-2; 7 positions agree with TRBD1. Germline CDR1 is KGHSH and CDR2 is LQKENI. The V and J ends lost 6 bases and 2 bases, in that order; junction bases with no gene match: 12. The CDR3 has 16 amino acids. CDR3 sequence reads: CASSVRDSEPNYGYTF. CDR3 sequence (DNA): TGTGCCAGCTCGGTCCGGGACAGTGAACCAAACTATGGCTACACCTTC.

This clone appeared once. The chain combines TRBV7-2 with TRBJ2-1; D gene uncertain. Germline V gene sequence: CDR1 SGHTA, CDR2 FQGNSA. CDR3 length equals 14 residues. Trimming cost V 3 bases and J 0 bases, with 6 bases left between them. The CDR3 sequence: CASSFQRSYNEQFF. CDR3 in DNA: TGTGCCAGCAGCTTCCAGCGCTCCTACAATGAGCAGTTCTTC.

This clone was detected once. The rearrangement uses TRBV7-3 and TRBJ2-5, with D perhaps matching TRBD1 (5 bases). V was clipped by 5 bases and J by 2 bases, with 9 bases between them. Germline V lookup: CDR1 SGHTA, CDR2 FQGTGA. This CDR3 comprises 13 residues. CDR3 in amino acids: CASSPDRQETQYF. The CDR3 DNA is TGTGCCAGCAGCCCAGACAGACAAGAGACCCAGTACTTC.

This sequence joins TRBV15 and TRBJ1-5; D unresolved. The germline V gene encodes CDR1 LNHNV and CDR2 YYDKDF (reference sequence). V shed 5 bases and J shed 5 bases, with 13 bases lying between them. This CDR3 comprises 14 residues. The CDR3 reads CATSFYRGDQPQHF. CDR3 sequence (DNA): TGTGCCACCAGCTTTTACCGCGGCGATCAGCCCCAGCATTTT.

V gene TRBV30 combines with J gene TRBJ1-4; 11 bases align to TRBD1. The CDR3 covers 17 residues. Germline loops: CDR1 GTSNPN, CDR2 SVGIG (reference sequence). The V gene end was trimmed by 1 base and the J gene end by 8 bases; junction bases not matched to a gene: 12. The CDR3 loop is CAWSGQRTGGAWEKLFF. CDR3 nucleotide sequence: TGTGCCTGGAGTGGTCAACGGACAGGGGGCGCCTGGGAAAAACTGTTTTTT.